This T cell receptor (beta chain) comes out of a study of T cells of healthy individuals. This clonotype was counted only a few times. The CDR3 consists of 14 residues. Trimming shortened V by 6 bases and J by 3 bases, and 11 bases separated the two germline ends. TCRdb re-analysed the 5' RACE reads in MiXCR, keeping a single row per CDR3 protein. Found here are over 95,000 distinct CDR3 sequences, roughly 15% of them singletons; the top ten hold over 5%. The genes are TRBV12-3 or TRBV12-4 and TRBJ2-2; D is perhaps TRBD1 (6 bases). The receptor's source is a human donor in good health. DNA of the CDR3: TGTGCCAGCAGCCGACGGACAGACACCGGGGAGCTGTTTTTT. Translating gives CASSRRTDTGELFF.